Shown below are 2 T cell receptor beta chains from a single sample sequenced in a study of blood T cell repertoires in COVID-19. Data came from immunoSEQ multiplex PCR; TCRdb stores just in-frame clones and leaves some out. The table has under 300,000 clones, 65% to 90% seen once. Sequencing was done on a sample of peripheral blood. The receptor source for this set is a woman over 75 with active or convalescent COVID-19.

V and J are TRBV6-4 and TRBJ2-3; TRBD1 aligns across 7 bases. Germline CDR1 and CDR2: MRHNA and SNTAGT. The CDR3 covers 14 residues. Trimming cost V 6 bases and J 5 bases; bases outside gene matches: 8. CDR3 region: CASSRQGAKDTQYF. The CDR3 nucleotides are TGTGCCAGCAGCAGACAGGGTGCCAAAGATACGCAGTATTTT.

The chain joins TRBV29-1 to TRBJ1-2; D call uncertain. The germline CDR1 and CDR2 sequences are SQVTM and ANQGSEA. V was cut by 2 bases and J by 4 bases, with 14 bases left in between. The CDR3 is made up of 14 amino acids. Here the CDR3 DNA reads TGCAGCGTTGAACAAAACGGGGTCGGCTATGGCTACACCTTC. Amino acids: CSVEQNGVGYGYTF. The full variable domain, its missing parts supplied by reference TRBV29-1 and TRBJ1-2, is SAVISQKPSRDICQRGTSLTIQCQVDSQVTMMFWYRQQPGQSLTLIATANQGSEATYESGFVIDKFPISRPNLTFSTLTVSNMSPEDSSIYLCSVEQNGVGYGYTFGSGTRLTVV.